Listed here is a single T cell receptor (beta chain). Germline lookup yields CDR1 SQVTM and CDR2 ANQGSEA. This CDR3 contains 14 residues. The data derive from a study of CXCR3-negative and CXCR3-positive naive CD8 T cells. The TRB cDNA libraries were prepared by 5' RACE with UMI labels. TCRdb re-called the 5' RACE reads, yielding one record per CDR3 amino acid sequence without DNA. The repertoire shows about 48,000 distinct CDR3 sequences; the top ten hold about 15%. The sample comprised memory CD8+ T cells from blood. This receptor was taken from a human donor in good health. Some clones in this sample may be carry-over from other donors' samples. V gene TRBV29-1 combines with J gene TRBJ2-1; without DNA, the TCRdb call of TRBD2 cannot be checked. The CDR3 reads CSVDGDSSWYEQFF.